One sample yielded the 10 T cell receptor beta chains listed below, sequenced in a study of shared T cell receptors in the human thymus. Assay: immunoSEQ multiplex PCR; the TCRdb copy retains only in-frame clones and omits some. This sample carries 630,000 or so clones, approximately 87% of them seen once, and the ten largest clones take 0.0094%. These records were also assigned to another study, of human thymus T cells.

Source material: thymocytes. These receptors were collected from a boy in the first two years of life with a congenital heart defect.

V and J are TRBV27 and TRBJ2-4, with 10 bases lining up with TRBD1. The J call may be in error: the DNA end matches TRBJ2-5 better. Germline CDR1 and CDR2: MNHEY and SMNVEV (reference sequence). CDR3 length: 13 amino acids. The CDR3 here is CASSFGQGVTQYF. The CDR3 DNA reads TGTGCCAGCAGCTTCGGACAGGGGGTGACCCAGTACTTC.

The V gene is TRBV27, the J gene TRBJ1-4; D gene ambiguous. Germline-derived CDR1 and CDR2 are MNHEY and SMNVEV (reference sequence). There are 14 residues in the CDR3. With 5 bases removed from V and 3 bases from J, the gap between germline ends came to 10 bases. The CDR3 spells CASSLRSPNEKLFF. CDR3 sequence (DNA): TGTGCCAGCAGTCTCAGATCGCCTAATGAAAAACTGTTTTTT. Full variable domain (rest looked up from reference TRBV27 and TRBJ1-4): EAQVTQNPRYLITVTGKKLTVTCSQNMNHEYMSWYRQDPGLGLRQIYYSMNVEVTDKGDVPEGYKVSRKEKRNFPLILESPSPNQTSLYFCASSLRSPNEKLFFGSGTQLSVL.

V is TRBV10-1 and J is TRBJ2-3; D might be TRBD2 (6 bases). V gave up 4 bases and J gave up 5 bases, with 10 bases separating them. The germline V gene has CDR1 WNHNN and CDR2 SYGVQD (reference sequence). CDR3 length: 13 amino acids. This CDR3 is CASSGTNGDTQYF. In nucleotides, the CDR3 is TGCGCCAGCAGTGGGACTAACGGAGATACGCAGTATTTT.

This clone was seen just once. The chain recombines TRBV5-5 with TRBJ1-3, with a possible D match to TRBD1 (6 bases). The germline V gene encodes CDR1 SGHKS and CDR2 YYEKEE (reference sequence). The CDR3 is 15 residues long. V lost 2 bases and J 1 base, leaving 10 bases between the germline ends. The CDR3, as DNA: TGTGCCAGCAGCTTAACAGGGATTTCTGGAAACACCATATATTTT. Protein: CASSLTGISGNTIYF.

The V gene is TRBV28, the J gene TRBJ2-7; D is perhaps TRBD1 (5 bases). Germline CDR1 reads MDHEN; CDR2 reads SYDVKM. V lost 2 bases and J 4 bases, leaving 15 bases between the germline ends. The CDR3 length is 15 residues. The CDR3: CASSLPSSTGYEQYF. The CDR3, as DNA: TGTGCCAGCAGTTTACCCTCCAGCACAGGTTACGAGCAGTACTTC.

The rearrangement links TRBV7-4 to TRBJ2-2; D remains ambiguous. Germline V lookup: CDR1 SGHVT, CDR2 SQSDAQ. CDR3 size: 13 residues. Trimming shortened V by 5 bases and J by 3 bases, and 7 bases separated the two germline ends. CDR3 in amino acids: CASSTHHTGELFF. In DNA form, the CDR3 reads TGTGCCAGCAGCACACATCACACCGGGGAGCTGTTTTTT.

This sequence joins TRBV6-6 and TRBJ2-7; 10 nucleotides line up with TRBD1. Germline lookup yields CDR1 MNHNY and CDR2 SVGAGI (reference sequence). V was pared by 2 bases and J by 4 bases, with 8 bases of the junction left unmatched. The CDR3 is 16 residues long. The CDR3: CASSYPSGTGAYEQYF. Here the CDR3 DNA reads TGTGCCAGCAGTTACCCCTCCGGGACAGGGGCGTACGAGCAGTACTTC.

The chain joins TRBV7-9 to TRBJ1-1; 8 bases fit TRBD1. This CDR3 region has 15 residues. J gave up 4 bases and V 5 bases, and 9 bases lay outside the gene matches. Germline V CDR1 and CDR2: SEHNR, FQNEAQ (reference sequence). CDR3 region: CASSRKGQAATEAFF. The CDR3 DNA is TGTGCCAGCAGCAGAAAGGGACAGGCAGCCACTGAAGCTTTCTTT.

The V gene is TRBV5-4, the J gene TRBJ2-1, with 12 bases lining up with TRBD2. Germline V gives CDR1 SGHNT, CDR2 YYREEE (reference sequence). CDR3 size: 15 residues. With 4 bases clipped from V and 8 bases from J, the junction kept 7 bases outside the gene matches. In DNA, the CDR3 is TGTGCCAGCAGCCAGGGACTAGCGGGCGTGGATGAGCAGTTCTTC. As protein: CASSQGLAGVDEQFF.

This clone was picked up a small number of times. The chain couples TRBV5-6 to TRBJ1-1; D not certain. The CDR3 runs to 14 residues. V was trimmed by 5 bases and J by 2 bases, leaving 13 bases between them. Germline CDR1 and CDR2: SGHDT and YYEEEE. CDR3 nucleotides: TGTGCCAGCAGTCCTCGACACACCAACACTGAAGCTTTCTTT. Protein sequence: CASSPRHTNTEAFF.